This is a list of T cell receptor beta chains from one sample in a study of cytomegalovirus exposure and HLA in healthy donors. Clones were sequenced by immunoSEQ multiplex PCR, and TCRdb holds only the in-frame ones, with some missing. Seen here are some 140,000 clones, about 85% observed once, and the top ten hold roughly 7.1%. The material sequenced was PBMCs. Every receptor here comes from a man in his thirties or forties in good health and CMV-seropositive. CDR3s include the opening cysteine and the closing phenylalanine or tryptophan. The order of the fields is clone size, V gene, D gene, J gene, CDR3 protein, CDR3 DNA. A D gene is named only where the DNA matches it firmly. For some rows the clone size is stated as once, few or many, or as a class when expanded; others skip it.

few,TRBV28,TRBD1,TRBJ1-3,CASSSTGLGNTIYF,TGTGCCAGCAGTTCGACAGGGTTAGGAAACACCATATATTTT
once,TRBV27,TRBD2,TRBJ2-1,CASRGTSGYNEQFF,TGTGCCAGCAGGGGGACTAGCGGTTACAATGAGCAGTTCTTC
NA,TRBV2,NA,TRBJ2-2,CARLLRKETGELFF,TGTGCCAGGCTCCTCCGGAAAGAGACAGGGGAGCTGTTTTTT
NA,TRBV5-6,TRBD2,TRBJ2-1,CASSFPGGGDEQFF,TGTGCCAGCAGCTTTCCGGGGGGAGGGGATGAGCAGTTCTTC
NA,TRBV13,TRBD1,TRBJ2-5,CASSPRGQRETQYF,TGTGCCAGCAGCCCCCGGGGACAGAGAGAGACCCAGTACTTC
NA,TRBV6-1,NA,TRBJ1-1,CASTSEGGLAPEAFF,TGTGCCAGCACATCGGAAGGAGGGCTAGCTCCTGAAGCTTTCTTT
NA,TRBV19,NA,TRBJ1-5,CASSRRGSRGSNQPQHF,TGTGCCAGTAGTAGACGGGGCTCCCGGGGGAGCAATCAGCCCCAGCATTTT
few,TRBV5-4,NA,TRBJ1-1,CASSGGVSEAFF,TGTGCCAGCAGCGGGGGGGTGTCTGAAGCTTTCTTT
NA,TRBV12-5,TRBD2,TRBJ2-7,CASGLVKGIVGLAGGTYEQYF,TGTGCTAGTGGTTTGGTAAAGGGAATAGTGGGACTAGCGGGAGGGACCTACGAGCAGTACTTC
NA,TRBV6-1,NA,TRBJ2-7,CASRGPAGKQYF,TGTGCCAGCAGAGGTCCGGCGGGCAAGCAGTACTTC
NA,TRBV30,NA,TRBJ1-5,CAWSAGGTRNQPQHF,TGTGCCTGGAGCGCCGGGGGGACTCGCAATCAGCCCCAGCATTTT
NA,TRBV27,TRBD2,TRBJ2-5,CASTPGTSGGRGETQYF,TGTGCCAGCACCCCCGGGACTAGCGGGGGCCGGGGAGAGACCCAGTACTTC
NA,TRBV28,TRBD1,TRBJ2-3,CASSLTGTGQDTQYF,TGTGCCAGCAGTTTAACAGGGACAGGTCAAGATACGCAGTATTTT
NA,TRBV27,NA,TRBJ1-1,CASSLPGQTNTEAFF,TGTGCCAGCAGTTTACCCGGACAGACGAACACTGAAGCTTTCTTT
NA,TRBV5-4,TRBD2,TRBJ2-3,CASSLGLAGGTDTQYF,TGTGCCAGCAGCTTGGGGCTAGCGGGGGGAACAGATACGCAGTATTTT
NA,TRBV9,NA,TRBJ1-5,CASSEDRSSTQHF,TGTGCCAGCAGCGAAGACAGGTCCAGCACCCAGCATTTT
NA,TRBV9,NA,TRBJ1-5,CASSVGDTHQPQHF,TGTGCCAGCAGCGTAGGGGACACCCATCAGCCCCAGCATTTT
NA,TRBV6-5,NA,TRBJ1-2,CASSPGQTMGGYTF,TGTGCCAGCAGTCCGGGACAAACAATGGGTGGCTACACCTTC
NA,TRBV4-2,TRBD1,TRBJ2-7,CASSQAGGQVSYEQYF,TGTGCCAGCAGCCAAGCCGGAGGACAGGTGTCGTACGAGCAGTACTTC
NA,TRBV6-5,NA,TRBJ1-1,CASSYDEREAFF,TGTGCCAGCAGCTACGATGAGCGTGAAGCTTTCTTT
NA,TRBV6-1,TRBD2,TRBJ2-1,CASSDLRLAERLNEQFF,TGTGCCAGCAGTGATTTGAGACTAGCGGAACGGCTCAATGAGCAGTTCTTC
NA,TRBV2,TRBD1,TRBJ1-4,CASSGTGGDEKLFF,TGTGCCAGCAGTGGGACAGGGGGGGATGAAAAACTGTTTTTT
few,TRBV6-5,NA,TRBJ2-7,CASSYSWGPYEQYF,TGTGCCAGCAGTTACTCGTGGGGGCCCTACGAGCAGTACTTC
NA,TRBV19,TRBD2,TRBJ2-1,CATRTSGGLMNNEQFF,TGTGCCACTCGGACTAGCGGGGGGTTGATGAACAATGAGCAGTTCTTC
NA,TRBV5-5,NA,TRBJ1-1,CASSPNLNTEAFF,TGTGCCAGCAGCCCCAATTTGAACACTGAAGCTTTCTTT
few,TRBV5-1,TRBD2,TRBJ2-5,CASSSPSGGETQYF,TGCGCCAGCAGCTCTCCTAGCGGGGGAGAGACCCAGTACTTC
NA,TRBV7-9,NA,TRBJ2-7,CASSLKSAGPYEQYF,TGTGCCAGCAGCTTAAAATCGGCAGGGCCCTACGAGCAGTACTTC
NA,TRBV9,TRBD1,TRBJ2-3,CASSASGTGTTDTQYF,TGTGCCAGCAGCGCCTCCGGGACAGGGACCACAGATACGCAGTATTTT
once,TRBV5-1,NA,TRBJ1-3,CASSLTGDSLSGNTIYF,TGCGCCAGCAGCTTGACGGGGGACTCCCTCTCTGGAAACACCATATATTTT
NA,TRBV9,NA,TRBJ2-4,CASSVPIRVAKNIQYF,TGTGCCAGCAGCGTCCCAATTCGAGTAGCCAAAAACATTCAGTACTTC
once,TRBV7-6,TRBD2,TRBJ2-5,CASSELAGAFQETQYF,TGTGCCAGCAGCGAACTAGCGGGAGCCTTCCAAGAGACCCAGTACTTC
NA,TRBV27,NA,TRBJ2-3,CASSLYFTDTQYF,TGTGCCAGCAGTTTATACTTCACAGATACGCAGTATTTT
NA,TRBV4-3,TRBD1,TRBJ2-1,CASSQGQGNEQFF,TGCGCCAGCAGCCAAGGACAGGGTAATGAGCAGTTCTTC
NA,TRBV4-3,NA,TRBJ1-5,CASSVGTTGNQPQHF,TGCGCCAGCAGCGTCGGGACAACAGGCAATCAGCCCCAGCATTTT
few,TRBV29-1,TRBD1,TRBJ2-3,CSAGEGQGTQYF,TGCAGCGCCGGGGAGGGACAGGGTACGCAGTATTTT
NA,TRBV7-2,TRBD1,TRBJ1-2,CASRSPDRPPNYGYTF,TGTGCCAGCCGCTCCCCGGACAGGCCACCGAACTATGGCTACACCTTC
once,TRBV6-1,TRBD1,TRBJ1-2,CASTTGQGNYGYTF,TGTGCCAGCACCACGGGACAGGGTAACTATGGCTACACCTTC
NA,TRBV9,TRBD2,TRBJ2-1,CASSGGGRGSSYNEQFF,TGTGCCAGCAGCGGTGGCGGGAGGGGGAGCTCCTACAATGAGCAGTTCTTC
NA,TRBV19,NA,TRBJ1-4,CASSDEGAWEKLFF,TGTGCCAGTAGTGACGAAGGGGCTTGGGAAAAACTGTTTTTT
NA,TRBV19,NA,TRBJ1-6,CASSMRESSYNSPLHF,TGTGCCAGTAGTATGAGGGAAAGCTCCTATAATTCACCCCTCCACTTT
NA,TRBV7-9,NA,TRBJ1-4,CASSSPVGHNEKLFF,TGTGCCAGCAGCAGTCCGGTGGGGCACAATGAAAAACTGTTTTTT
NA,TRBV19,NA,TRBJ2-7,CASPIERPQGPEQYF,TGTGCCAGTCCCATTGAGCGGCCACAAGGCCCCGAGCAGTACTTC
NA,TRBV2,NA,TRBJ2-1,CASRRQGRDEQFF,TGTGCCAGCAGACGGCAGGGGAGAGATGAGCAGTTCTTC
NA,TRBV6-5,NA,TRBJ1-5,CASSPRGFSNQPQHF,TGTGCCAGCAGTCCGAGGGGGTTTAGCAATCAGCCCCAGCATTTT
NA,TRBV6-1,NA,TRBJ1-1,CASSRGKDTEAFF,TGTGCCAGCAGTCGGGGGAAGGACACTGAAGCTTTCTTT
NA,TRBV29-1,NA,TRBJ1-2,CSVTGSRGGYTF,TGCAGCGTTACAGGGTCACGGGGTGGCTACACCTTC